This entry lists 23 T cell receptor beta chains sequenced from one sample in a study of blood T cells in healthy people across ages. For the second PCR, which ran for roughly 6 to 12 cycles, a sample-barcoded 5' primer and a J-beta primer mix were used. TCRdb independently ran MiXCR on the 5' RACE reads; one entry per CDR3 protein. The sample holds about 680,000 distinct CDR3 sequences, around 48% seen once. Sequencing was done on a sample of blood. These receptors were taken from a woman in her fifties or sixties in good health.

The rearrangement uses TRBV4-2 and TRBJ2-3, with a weak D call TRBD2 (5 bases). This CDR3 comprises 17 residues. CDR1 and CDR2 (germline): LGHNA, YNFKEQ. With 0 bases removed from V and 1 base from J, the gap between germline ends came to 14 bases. CDR3 nucleotide sequence: TGTGCCAGCAGCCAAGAAGCTGGTGGGAGAGGCACAGATACGCAGTATTTT. Residues: CASSQEAGGRGTDTQYF.

This chain's CDR3 is CASSQGQQLYEQYF. CDR3 bases: TGTGCCAGCAGCCAAGGGCAACAGCTATACGAGCAGTACTTC. The chain joins TRBV4-2 to TRBJ2-7; D is undetermined. There are 14 residues in the CDR3. The germline V gene has CDR1 LGHNA and CDR2 YNFKEQ. Trimming took 1 base from V and 4 from J, leaving 11 bases between them.

This clonotype was recorded a few times. The chain carries TRBV7-2 and TRBJ2-1; D is perhaps TRBD2 (5 bases). Per germline, CDR1 SGHTA and CDR2 FQGNSA. V shed 5 bases and J shed 9 bases, with 14 bases lying between them. This CDR3 is 13 amino acids long. The CDR3 DNA follows: TGTGCCAGCAGCACCCGCCCTGAGGGTGAGCAGTTCTTC. Amino acids: CASSTRPEGEQFF.

V gene TRBV12-3 or TRBV12-4 combines with J gene TRBJ2-5; TRBD2 matches at 13 bases. This CDR3 contains 16 residues. The V and J ends lost 5 bases and 4 bases, in that order; junction bases with no gene match: 7. CDR3 residues: CASSHTSGRALETQYF. For the CDR3, the DNA is TGTGCCAGCAGTCACACTAGCGGGAGGGCCCTAGAGACCCAGTACTTC.

This chain uses TRBV20-1 with TRBJ2-5; 10 bases are a match to TRBD1. Germline V gives CDR1 DFQATT, CDR2 SNEGSKA (reference sequence). Trimming removed 5 bases from V and 5 bases from J; junction bases left unmatched: 5. The CDR3 runs 13 residues. In DNA form, the CDR3 reads TGCAGTGCTGCCGGGACAGGGGCCGAGACCCAGTACTTC. Protein sequence: CSAAGTGAETQYF.

The chain joins TRBV7-9 to TRBJ2-1; 10 positions match TRBD2. The V and J ends lost 4 bases and 0 bases, in that order; junction bases with no gene match: 3. Germline V gives CDR1 SEHNR, CDR2 FQNEAQ (reference sequence). The CDR3 runs to 16 residues. For the CDR3, the DNA is TGTGCCAGCAGCTCTAGCGGGAGCCACTCCTACAATGAGCAGTTCTTC. It is translated as CASSSSGSHSYNEQFF.

The chain links TRBV5-1 to TRBJ1-1; tentative D call: TRBD1 (5 bases). The V end was cut by 4 bases, the J end by 4 bases, with 14 bases between. CDR3 size: 14 residues. CDR1 SGHRS and CDR2 YFSETQ come from the germline V gene. CDR3 coding DNA: TGCGCCAGCAGCCCAACTTTGGGGGGCACTGAAGCTTTCTTT. Its protein is CASSPTLGGTEAFF.

The chain combines TRBV27 with TRBJ1-6; 8 bases map to TRBD1. Losses at the gene ends were 6 bases for V and 7 bases for J; bases not matched to a gene: 5. This CDR3 spans 14 amino acids. CDR1 MNHEY and CDR2 SMNVEV come from the germline V gene (reference sequence). The CDR3 is CASSFRGQNSPLHF. CDR3 coding DNA: TGTGCCAGCAGCTTCAGGGGGCAAAATTCACCCCTCCACTTT.

This rearrangement joins TRBV11-1 to TRBJ2-7; 7 bases are a match to TRBD1. Looked up from germline, CDR1 is SGHAT and CDR2 is FQDESV (reference sequence). V gave up 0 bases and J gave up 2 bases; unmatched junction bases: 4. The CDR3 has 15 amino acids. In DNA, the CDR3 is TGTGCCAGCAGCTTAGCCCCGGGACAGACCTACGAGCAGTACTTC. Amino acid sequence: CASSLAPGQTYEQYF.

V is TRBV20-1 and J is TRBJ2-7; D ambiguous. The V gene lost 3 bases and the J gene lost 5 bases, with 8 bases spanning the gap. Germline values: CDR1 DFQATT, CDR2 SNEGSKA (reference sequence). The CDR3 extends over 11 amino acids. The CDR3 nucleotides are TGCAGTGCTAGCCCTCTCCACGAGCAGTACTTC. It encodes CSASPLHEQYF.

The chain is built from TRBV5-1 and TRBJ1-5; 8 nucleotides agree with TRBD1. Germline trimming cut 4 bases from V and 0 bases from J; bases unmatched to any gene: 6. CDR3 size: 16 residues. The V gene's germline CDR1 is SGHRS and CDR2 YFSETQ. For the CDR3, the DNA is TGCGCCAGCAGCCTCGGGACAGGCATTAGCAATCAGCCCCAGCATTTT. Translating gives CASSLGTGISNQPQHF. Using reference TRBV5-1 and TRBJ1-5 for the parts outside the CDR3, the full variable domain is KAGVTQTPRYLIKTRGQQVTLSCSPISGHRSVSWYQQTPGQGLQFLFEYFSETQRNKGNFPGRFSGRQFSNSRSEMNVSTLELGDSALYLCASSLGTGISNQPQHFGDGTRLSIL.

This chain joins TRBV7-9 and TRBJ2-6, with D maybe TRBD2 (5 bases). The CDR3 loop spans 17 amino acids. V was trimmed by 3 bases and J by 2 bases, leaving 14 bases between them. From germline, CDR1 is SEHNR and CDR2 FQNEAQ (reference sequence). The CDR3 bases are TGTGCCAGCAGCTTCCTCGGGATTCGCCCTGGGGCCAACGTCCTGACTTTC. This translates into CASSFLGIRPGANVLTF.

V usage is TRBV24-1 and J usage is TRBJ2-6; unclear D gene. CDR1 is KGHDR, CDR2 SFDVKD, per germline. V lost 7 bases to trimming and J lost 0 bases, with 6 bases between them. This CDR3 is built from 14 residues. CDR3 amino acids: CATSTPSGANVLTF. CDR3 sequence (DNA): TGTGCCACCAGCACCCCCTCTGGGGCCAACGTCCTGACTTTC.

The chain combines TRBV5-1 with TRBJ2-1, with TRBD2 matching over 9 bases. Per the germline V gene, CDR1 is SGHRS and CDR2 is YFSETQ. There are 16 residues in the CDR3. The J segment lost 7 bases and the V segment lost 0 bases, leaving 8 bases of the junction unmatched. CDR3 in amino acids: CASSLVAGDRGNEQFF. The DNA for the CDR3 is TGCGCCAGCAGCTTGGTAGCGGGAGACAGAGGGAATGAGCAGTTCTTC.

This sequence joins TRBV7-2 and TRBJ2-7; the match to TRBD1 covers 7 bases. The germline CDR1 and CDR2 sequences are SGHTA and FQGNSA. The CDR3 is made up of 15 amino acids. J lost 2 bases, V lost 1 base, and 5 bases had no gene match. The DNA for the CDR3 is TGTGCCAGCAGCTTAGGAGGGGACAGTACCTACGAGCAGTACTTC. It translates to CASSLGGDSTYEQYF.

The chain combines TRBV9 with TRBJ1-6, with 7 bases lining up with TRBD1. V shed 3 bases, J shed 6 bases, and the junction held 9 bases outside the gene matches. This CDR3 spans 16 amino acids. Germline V gene data show CDR1 as SGDLS and CDR2 as YYNGEE. CDR3 amino acids: CASSERDRNSNSPLHF. The CDR3 bases are TGTGCCAGCAGCGAAAGGGACAGAAATTCTAATTCACCCCTCCACTTT.

The chain recombines TRBV7-2 with TRBJ2-4; D unclear. TRBJ2-7 matches the DNA end more closely, so the J call is doubtful. Germline CDR1 is SGHTA and CDR2 is FQGNSA. This CDR3 has 11 residues. CDR3 region: CASSFSHEQYF. The CDR3 nucleotides read TGTGCCAGCAGCTTTAGCCACGAGCAGTACTTC.

This clonotype was picked up a small number of times. The J gene is TRBJ1-2, the V gene TRBV11-2; perhaps TRBD1 as D (5 bases). The CDR3 sequence is 14 residues long. Germline CDR1 SGHAT, CDR2 FQNNGV. Trimming took 0 bases from V and 8 from J, leaving 13 bases between them. CDR3: CASSLDAGLGGYTF. CDR3 nucleotide sequence: TGTGCCAGCAGCTTAGATGCAGGGCTTGGCGGCTACACCTTC. Full variable domain (rest looked up from reference TRBV11-2 and TRBJ1-2): EAGVAQSPRYKIIEKRQSVAFWCNPISGHATLYWYQQILGQGPKLLIQFQNNGVVDDSQLPKDRFSAERLKGVDSTLKIQPAKLEDSAVYLCASSLDAGLGGYTFGSGTRLTVV.

This clonotype has a handful of counts. The rearrangement links TRBV9 to TRBJ1-1; 8 bases agree with TRBD1. This CDR3 spans 14 amino acids. Germline V gene sequence: CDR1 SGDLS, CDR2 YYNGEE. The J segment lost 3 bases and the V segment lost 4 bases, leaving 5 bases of the junction unmatched. CDR3 amino acids: CASSRTGIDTEAFF. DNA of the CDR3: TGTGCCAGCAGCCGGACAGGGATCGACACTGAAGCTTTCTTT.

The chain has TRBV9 and TRBJ2-5, with TRBD2 as a possible D gene (5 bases). Trimming took off 3 bases at V and 11 bases at J, with 23 bases between the two ends. Per the germline V gene, CDR1 is SGDLS and CDR2 is YYNGEE. This CDR3 spans 15 amino acids. In DNA form, the CDR3 reads TGTGCCAGCAGCGGTTCAGCGGAATCGGGAAGGGAGCAGTACTTC. This translates into CASSGSAESGREQYF.

This clonotype showed up just a few times. The V gene is TRBV15, the J gene TRBJ2-3, with 14 nucleotides matching TRBD2. The CDR3 is 16 amino acids. Looked up from germline, CDR1 is LNHNV and CDR2 is YYDKDF (reference sequence). V was clipped by 4 bases and J by 5 bases; unmatched bases: 5. CDR3 amino acids: CATSKGLAGVVDTQYF. The CDR3 coding sequence is TGTGCCACCAGCAAGGGACTAGCGGGAGTAGTAGATACGCAGTATTTT.

This CDR3 is CASSFGQGRNNEQFF. In DNA form, the CDR3 reads TGTGCCAGCAGTTTTGGACAAGGGAGGAACAATGAGCAGTTCTTC. The chain couples TRBV27 to TRBJ2-1; a weak D match, TRBD2 (6 bases). Germline V gives CDR1 MNHEY, CDR2 SMNVEV (reference sequence). Trimming cost V 3 bases and J 5 bases, with 14 bases left between them. This CDR3 contains 15 residues.

This clonotype was detected only a few times. V gene TRBV29-1 combines with J gene TRBJ2-6; D unresolved. The CDR3 spans 15 residues. In germline, CDR1 is SQVTM, CDR2 ANQGSEA. Trimming left V 5 bases short and J 0 bases short, with 11 bases between. CDR3 coding DNA: TGCAGCGTTTGGGAAGTAGACTCTGGGGCCAACGTCCTGACTTTC. Protein product: CSVWEVDSGANVLTF.